This T cell receptor (beta chain) was identified in a study of radiotherapy plus CTLA-4 blockade in lung cancer. Clones were sequenced by immunoSEQ multiplex PCR, and TCRdb holds only the in-frame ones, with some missing. The sample records just under 45,000 clones, 60% to 70% being singletons. Germline CDR1 reads LNHDA; CDR2 reads SQIVND (reference sequence). The CDR3 totals 14 residues. The TCR originated in a human donor with non-small cell lung cancer who had a partial response to radiotherapy plus ipilimumab. The V and J genes are TRBV19 and TRBJ2-5; no definite D call. Matching the DNA end better, TRBJ2-7 makes the J call doubtful. This sample comprised peripheral blood, obtained from a patient treated with radiotherapy plus ipilimumab. As DNA, the CDR3 is TGTGCCAGTAGTATAGACCCGACGGGTGGCGAGCAGTACTTC. This encodes CASSIDPTGGEQYF.